The 28 T cell receptor beta chains below were found in one sample sequenced in a study of blood T cell repertoires in COVID-19. Sequencing was performed with immunoSEQ multiplex PCR; in TCRdb, only in-frame clones are kept and a portion is missing. The table has about 300,000 clones, over 80% seen once; the top ten hold roughly 5.9%. The source material was peripheral blood. The receptors derive from a woman aged 50 to 65 with COVID-19, enrolled during active disease.

The V gene is TRBV11-3, the J gene TRBJ1-1; D is perhaps TRBD1 (5 bases). This CDR3 region has 15 residues. V gave up 5 bases and J gave up 1 base, with 14 bases separating them. Germline V gene sequence: CDR1 SGHNT, CDR2 YENEEA. CDR3 region: CASSRILGENTEAFF. In DNA form, the CDR3 reads TGTGCCAGCAGCCGGATCCTAGGGGAGAACACTGAAGCTTTCTTT.

V gene TRBV6-5 combines with J gene TRBJ2-1, with D uncertain. V was clipped by 3 bases and J by 2 bases, with 8 bases between them. Germline CDR1 reads MNHEY; CDR2 reads SVGAGI. This CDR3 is 14 amino acids long. Here the CDR3 DNA reads TGTGCCAGCAGTTATGGTAGCCCCTACAATGAGCAGTTCTTC. This codes for CASSYGSPYNEQFF.

The rearrangement joins TRBV5-1 to TRBJ2-5, with unresolved D. Trimming left V 2 bases short and J 2 bases short, with 10 bases between. In germline, CDR1 is SGHRS, CDR2 YFSETQ. CDR3 length: 14 amino acids. The CDR3 region has the DNA TGCGCCAGCAGCTTACTTTCAAAACAAGAGACCCAGTACTTC. Its translation is CASSLLSKQETQYF.

This clone was counted a few times. This chain uses TRBV5-4 with TRBJ1-3; D ambiguous. V lost 4 bases and J lost 2, with 7 bases in between. This CDR3 region has 13 residues. The germline gives CDR1 SGHNT, CDR2 YYREEE (reference sequence). The CDR3 coding sequence is TGTGCCAGCAGCGGCACTACTGGAAACACCATATATTTT. It specifies CASSGTTGNTIYF.

J is TRBJ1-1 and V is TRBV5-5, with a tentative D call TRBD1 (5 bases). CDR3 length equals 13 residues. The germline gives CDR1 SGHKS, CDR2 YYEKEE (reference sequence). Trimming pared 4 bases from V and 5 bases from J, leaving 12 bases between. The CDR3 region has the DNA TGTGCCAGCAGCCGCCAGGGTATTACTGAAGCTTTCTTT. It codes for CASSRQGITEAFF.

This chain's CDR3 is CASSQATGIVYYGYTF. In nucleotides, the CDR3 is TGCGCCAGCAGCCAAGCGACAGGGATAGTTTACTATGGCTACACCTTC. The chain couples TRBV4-3 to TRBJ1-2; 7 bases align to TRBD1. Germline lookup yields CDR1 LGHNA and CDR2 YSLEER. The junction had 8 bases not matched to a gene; V was cut back by 1 base and J by 3 bases. This CDR3 is 16 amino acids long.

This clone occurred a few times. The chain carries TRBV3-1 (or the pseudogene TRBV3-2) and TRBJ2-2, with 7 bases fitting TRBD1. There are 14 residues in the CDR3. Unmatched junction bases numbered 3, after V lost 3 bases and J lost 5 bases. Germline CDR1 LGHDT, CDR2 YNNKEL (reference sequence). CDR3 amino acids: CASSHGQATGELFF. The DNA for the CDR3 is TGTGCCAGCAGCCACGGACAGGCGACCGGGGAGCTGTTTTTT.

In this sample, this clone turned up once. The chain carries TRBV3-1 (or the pseudogene TRBV3-2) and TRBJ1-5; D not certain. Between the trimmed V and J ends, which lost 1 base and 0 bases, there was a span of 7 bases. This CDR3 is built from 15 residues. CDR1 and CDR2 from the germline V gene are LGHDT and YNNKEL (reference sequence). Here the CDR3 DNA reads TGTGCCAGCAGCCAAGGAGAGTATAGCAATCAGCCCCAGCATTTT. As protein: CASSQGEYSNQPQHF.

The chain couples TRBV5-5 to TRBJ2-5; possibly TRBD2 for D (6 bases). The CDR3 runs 13 residues. Germline CDR1 is SGHKS and CDR2 is YYEKEE (reference sequence). Trimming cost V 3 bases and J 3 bases, with 9 bases left between them. The CDR3 coding sequence is TGTGCCAGCAGCTGGGCTAGCGAAGAGACCCAGTACTTC. Its protein is CASSWASEETQYF. Filled out from reference TRBV5-5 and TRBJ2-5, the complete variable domain reads DAGVTQSPTHLIKTRGQQVTLRCSPISGHKSVSWYQQVLGQGPQFIFQYYEKEERGRGNFPDRFSARQFPNYSSELNVNALLLGDSALYLCASSWASEETQYFGPGTRLLVL.

The J gene is TRBJ2-7, the V gene TRBV7-6; 7 bases are a match to TRBD2. The CDR3 runs 14 residues. Germline V gives CDR1 SGHVS, CDR2 FNYEAQ. The V gene end was trimmed by 1 base and the J gene end by 6 bases; junction bases not matched to a gene: 6. The CDR3 is CASSLGGGPSEQYF. The CDR3 region has the DNA TGTGCCAGCAGCTTAGGGGGAGGGCCTTCCGAGCAGTACTTC.

The chain links TRBV19 to TRBJ2-1, with 10 bases that match TRBD2. Unmatched junction bases numbered 4, after V lost 7 bases and J lost 4 bases. This CDR3 comprises 14 residues. Germline loops: CDR1 LNHDA, CDR2 SQIVND (reference sequence). CDR3 coding DNA: TGTGCCAGTAAGCGGGAGGGCCAATACAATGAGCAGTTCTTC. Translation gives CASKREGQYNEQFF. The full variable domain, rest sourced from reference TRBV19 and TRBJ2-1, is DGGITQSPKYLFRKEGQNVTLSCEQNLNHDAMYWYRQDPGQGLRLIYYSQIVNDFQKGDIAEGYSVSREKKESFPLTVTSAQKNPTAFYLCASKREGQYNEQFFGPGTRLTVL.

There are a few counts of this clone. The chain joins TRBV24-1 to TRBJ2-3; D gene uncertain. The CDR3 runs 15 residues. Per the germline V gene, CDR1 is KGHDR and CDR2 is SFDVKD. V lost 3 bases, J lost 1 base, and 10 bases lay in between. CDR3 loop: CATSDSQRRTDTQYF. CDR3 coding DNA: TGTGCCACCAGTGATAGTCAGAGGCGCACAGATACGCAGTATTTT.

This clone occurred once. J is TRBJ2-3 and V is TRBV5-1, with 7 nucleotides matching TRBD1. The junction had 12 bases not matched to a gene; V was cut back by 4 bases and J by 1 base. CDR1 is SGHRS and CDR2 is YFSETQ in the germline V gene. This CDR3 contains 17 residues. The CDR3 loop reads CASSLDRDSLGTDTQYF. CDR3 bases: TGCGCCAGCAGCCTAGACCGGGACAGCCTCGGCACAGATACGCAGTATTTT.

The J gene is TRBJ2-5, the V gene TRBV30, with 10 bases that match TRBD2. The germline V gene encodes CDR1 GTSNPN and CDR2 SVGIG (reference sequence). The V segment lost 4 bases and the J segment 4 bases; nucleotides outside the gene matches: 6. This CDR3 contains 14 residues. The CDR3 loop is CAWKPGLAVETQYF. The CDR3 coding sequence is TGTGCCTGGAAGCCAGGACTAGCGGTAGAGACCCAGTACTTC.

This chain links TRBV27 with TRBJ2-3; D is unresolved. The germline V and J ends were trimmed by 5 bases and 2 bases, with 14 bases remaining between them. Germline loops: CDR1 MNHEY, CDR2 SMNVEV (reference sequence). This CDR3 comprises 15 residues. CDR3 coding DNA: TGTGCCAGCAGTGCCAACCCCACAGACACAGATACGCAGTATTTT. Translation: CASSANPTDTDTQYF.

The V gene is TRBV30, the J gene TRBJ2-3; the match to TRBD2 covers 7 bases. After removal of 4 bases from V and 2 bases from J, the junction contained 6 bases not matched to a gene. Per the germline V gene, CDR1 is GTSNPN and CDR2 is SVGIG (reference sequence). The CDR3 loop spans 14 amino acids. Here the CDR3 DNA reads TGTGCCTGGAAAGTAGCGGGCTACACAGATACGCAGTATTTT. Translated: CAWKVAGYTDTQYF.

The J gene is TRBJ1-1, the V gene TRBV19; TRBD1 is a possible D gene (6 bases). Trimming took 3 bases from V and 1 from J, leaving 9 bases between them. CDR1 is LNHDA and CDR2 is SQIVND in the germline V gene (reference sequence). The length of the CDR3 is 14 residues. The CDR3 region has the DNA TGTGCCAGTAGTATCGGGGGGCCGAACACTGAAGCTTTCTTT. Its translation is CASSIGGPNTEAFF.

The rearrangement links TRBV6-5 to TRBJ2-7; D is possibly TRBD2 (5 bases). Germline CDR1 is MNHEY and CDR2 is SVGAGI. The CDR3 sequence is 11 residues long. The V gene lost 9 bases and the J gene lost 3 bases, with 9 bases spanning the gap. The CDR3: CASGLIYEQYF. The CDR3 DNA sequence: TGTGCCAGTGGACTCATCTACGAGCAGTACTTC.

The J gene is TRBJ2-7, the V gene TRBV5-4; 7 nucleotides align to TRBD1. This CDR3 has 12 amino acids. Germline CDR1 is SGHNT and CDR2 is YYREEE (reference sequence). V lost 5 bases, J lost 4 bases, and 3 bases stayed unmatched. CDR3: CASRGRGYEQYF. The DNA for the CDR3 is TGTGCCAGCAGAGGCAGGGGGTACGAGCAGTACTTC.

The rearrangement uses TRBV19 and TRBJ1-5; TRBD1 aligns across 8 bases. CDR1 is LNHDA and CDR2 is SQIVND in the germline V gene (reference sequence). With V trimmed by 8 bases and J by 5 bases, 8 bases remained unmatched. The CDR3 runs 14 residues. The CDR3 sequence: CASLDRAGYQPQHF. The CDR3 bases are TGTGCCAGTCTGGACAGGGCCGGGTATCAGCCCCAGCATTTT.

J is TRBJ1-1 and V is TRBV14, with a possible D match to TRBD1 (5 bases). Germline CDR1 SGHDN, CDR2 FVKESK. V was pared by 10 bases and J by 0 bases, with 15 bases between. The CDR3 has 14 residues. DNA for the CDR3: TGTGCCACCACAATACAGGCAATGAACACTGAAGCTTTCTTT. It encodes CATTIQAMNTEAFF.

The chain uses TRBV7-2 and TRBJ1-1, with D perhaps TRBD1 (6 bases). Germline V lookup: CDR1 SGHTA, CDR2 FQGNSA. Trimming took 1 base from V and 4 from J, leaving 16 bases between them. CDR3 length equals 16 residues. The CDR3 coding sequence is TGTGCCAGCAGCTTAGATTGGGCAGGGGCTCTCACTGAAGCTTTCTTT. Protein: CASSLDWAGALTEAFF.

J is TRBJ2-7 and V is TRBV18, with 7 positions matching TRBD2. Germline CDR1 and CDR2: KGHSH and LQKENI. CDR3 size: 15 residues. After removal of 2 bases from V and 5 bases from J, the junction contained 9 bases not matched to a gene. The CDR3 sequence: CASSPLAPGGHEQYF. The CDR3 DNA is TGTGCCAGCTCACCATTGGCACCGGGAGGACACGAGCAGTACTTC. Filled out from reference TRBV18 and TRBJ2-7, the complete variable domain reads NAGVMQNPRHLVRRRGQEARLRCSPMKGHSHVYWYRQLPEEGLKFMVYLQKENIIDESGMPKERFSAEFPKEGPSILRIQQVVRGDSAAYFCASSPLAPGGHEQYFGPGTRLTVT.

This clone was seen a few times. The chain carries TRBV18 and TRBJ1-1; D uncertain. The CDR3 contains 16 residues. Trimming took 3 bases from V and 4 from J, leaving 18 bases between them. Germline loops: CDR1 KGHSH, CDR2 LQKENI. CDR3 residues: CASSPGGRGSSTEAFF. CDR3 DNA: TGTGCCAGCTCACCGGGCGGGAGAGGATCTAGCACTGAAGCTTTCTTT.

As regards this clone: A read error may produce the germline difference seen at one junction end. V and J are TRBV7-7 and TRBJ2-1; TRBD2 matches at 7 bases. The CDR3 has 15 amino acids. Germline loops: CDR1 SSHAT, CDR2 FNYEAQ (reference sequence). The CDR3 region has the DNA TGTGCTAGCAGCCGACTAGCCGAGGGGTACAATGAGCAGTTCTTC. It codes for CASSRLAEGYNEQFF.

The chain combines TRBV28 with TRBJ2-1; 10 nucleotides match TRBD1. J lost 9 bases, V lost 8 bases, and 10 bases had no gene match. The CDR3 is 14 residues long. Germline V gene data show CDR1 as MDHEN and CDR2 as SYDVKM. CDR3 coding DNA: TGTGCCAGCCAGGGGACAGGGGTGGAAGGTGAGCAGTTCTTC. Translation gives CASQGTGVEGEQFF.

This chain uses TRBV18 with TRBJ2-1; TRBD2 matches 7 bases. CDR1 is KGHSH, CDR2 LQKENI, per germline. V was clipped by 2 bases and J by 11 bases; unmatched bases: 6. CDR3 length: 13 residues. CDR3 sequence: CASSPIGGGKQFF. The CDR3 nucleotides read TGTGCCAGCTCACCAATAGGCGGGGGTAAGCAGTTCTTC.

The rearrangement joins TRBV11-3 to TRBJ2-1, with 12 bases identical to TRBD2. Germline V gene data show CDR1 as SGHNT and CDR2 as YENEEA. J lost 6 bases, V lost 5 bases, and 8 bases had no gene match. The CDR3 length is 16 residues. CDR3 in DNA: TGTGCCAGCAGCGCGGGCGCTAGCGGGAGGGCCAATGAGCAGTTCTTC. This encodes CASSAGASGRANEQFF.